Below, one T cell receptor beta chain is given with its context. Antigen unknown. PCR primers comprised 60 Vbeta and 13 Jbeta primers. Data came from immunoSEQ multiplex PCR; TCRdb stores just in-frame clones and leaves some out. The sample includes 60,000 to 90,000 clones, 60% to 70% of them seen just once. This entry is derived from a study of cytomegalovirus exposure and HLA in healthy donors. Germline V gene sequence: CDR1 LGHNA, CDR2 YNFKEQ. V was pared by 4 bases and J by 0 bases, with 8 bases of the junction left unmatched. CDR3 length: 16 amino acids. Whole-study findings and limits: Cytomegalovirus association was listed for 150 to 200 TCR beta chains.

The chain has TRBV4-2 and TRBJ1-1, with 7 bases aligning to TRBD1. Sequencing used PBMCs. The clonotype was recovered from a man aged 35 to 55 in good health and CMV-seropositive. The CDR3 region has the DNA TGTGCCAGCAGCCCCTTGACAGGGAGCATGAACACTGAAGCTTTCTTT. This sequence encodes CASSPLTGSMNTEAFF.